One and the same sample provided the 26 T cell receptor beta chains below, sequenced in a study of blood T cell repertoires in COVID-19. The protocol was immunoSEQ multiplex PCR, while the TCRdb copy is restricted to in-frame clones and leaves out a portion. The sample comprises roughly 160,000 clones, approximately 80% of which are singletons, and less than 3.5% rests with the top ten. Sequencing used peripheral blood. These receptors all stem from a woman aged 55-75 years with acute or convalescent COVID-19.

This chain links TRBV5-1 with TRBJ1-2, with a weak D call TRBD1 (5 bases). Looked up from germline, CDR1 is SGHRS and CDR2 is YFSETQ. V was trimmed by 4 bases and J by 3 bases, leaving 19 bases between them. The CDR3 sequence is 16 residues long. The CDR3 loop reads CASSLSTRGSDYGYTF. The CDR3 DNA reads TGCGCCAGCAGCCTTTCTACACGGGGGTCGGACTATGGCTACACCTTC.

V and J are TRBV6-2 or TRBV6-3 and TRBJ2-3; D unclear. Germline V lookup: CDR1 MNHEY, CDR2 SVGEGT. CDR3 length: 13 amino acids. V was trimmed by 3 bases and J by 4 bases, leaving 8 bases between them. DNA for the CDR3: TGTGCCAGCAGTTATCGAGCTCCAGATACGCAGTATTTT. Residues: CASSYRAPDTQYF.

J is TRBJ1-1 and V is TRBV30; D might be TRBD1 (6 bases). V dropped 4 bases and J dropped 3 bases, with 12 bases sitting between them. Germline V lookup: CDR1 GTSNPN, CDR2 SVGIG (reference sequence). CDR3 length equals 13 residues. In nucleotides, the CDR3 is TGTGCCTGGACGGCAGGGGATTACACTGAAGCTTTCTTT. Its protein product is CAWTAGDYTEAFF.

This chain links TRBV4-2 with TRBJ1-1; 7 bases match TRBD1. Germline V gene data show CDR1 as LGHNA and CDR2 as YNFKEQ. Trimming removed 4 bases from V and 4 bases from J; junction bases left unmatched: 9. This CDR3 comprises 15 residues. CDR3 protein: CASSPGTAEVTEAFF. CDR3 DNA: TGTGCCAGCAGCCCGGGGACAGCCGAGGTCACTGAAGCTTTCTTT.

The genes are TRBV5-6 and TRBJ1-2, with D perhaps matching TRBD1 (5 bases). CDR1 is SGHDT, CDR2 YYEEEE, per germline. V lost 0 bases and J 2 bases, leaving 14 bases between the germline ends. This CDR3 has 16 amino acids. Here the CDR3 reads CASSLGRQGKNYGYTF. The CDR3 DNA reads TGTGCCAGCAGCTTGGGTCGGCAGGGAAAAAACTATGGCTACACCTTC.

The rearrangement links TRBV18 to TRBJ1-2; 7 nucleotides match TRBD1. The CDR3 has 14 amino acids. V gave up 3 bases and J gave up 1 base; unmatched junction bases: 2. Germline V CDR1 and CDR2: KGHSH, LQKENI. The CDR3: CASSPGTVNYGYTF. DNA for the CDR3: TGTGCCAGCTCACCCGGGACAGTTAACTATGGCTACACCTTC.

The rearrangement uses TRBV30 and TRBJ2-7, with D unresolved. The CDR3 extends over 11 amino acids. Trimming left V 0 bases short and J 4 bases short, with 4 bases between. Germline CDR1 reads GTSNPN; CDR2 reads SVGIG (reference sequence). For the CDR3, the DNA is TGTGCCTGGAGTGTACTTTACGAGCAGTACTTC. Residues: CAWSVLYEQYF.

In this sample, this clone turned up a few times. The J gene is TRBJ1-2, the V gene TRBV7-2, with D perhaps matching TRBD1 (6 bases). The germline V and J ends were trimmed by 5 bases and 2 bases, with 15 bases remaining between them. Germline V lookup: CDR1 SGHTA, CDR2 FQGNSA. The CDR3 is 15 residues long. The CDR3 bases are TGTGCCAGCAGCGTACCAGGGGTTGCGAACTATGGCTACACCTTC. Translation: CASSVPGVANYGYTF.

The chain uses TRBV24-1 and TRBJ1-1; 7 nucleotides match TRBD1. Per germline, CDR1 KGHDR and CDR2 SFDVKD. The CDR3 totals 14 residues. After removal of 8 bases from V and 0 bases from J, the junction contained 5 bases not matched to a gene. CDR3 amino acids: CATTNRGLNTEAFF. The CDR3 DNA follows: TGTGCCACCACTAACAGGGGCCTGAACACTGAAGCTTTCTTT.

J is TRBJ1-1 and V is TRBV7-2; tentatively, D is TRBD1 (6 bases). Looked up from germline, CDR1 is SGHTA and CDR2 is FQGNSA. V lost 3 bases to trimming and J lost 7 bases, with 21 bases between them. This CDR3 contains 16 residues. As DNA, the CDR3 is TGTGCCAGCAGCTTGCGGGGGGGCTGGGTATCAGGTGAAGCTTTCTTT. This sequence encodes CASSLRGGWVSGEAFF.

This clone was recorded once. This chain links TRBV2 with TRBJ1-2; 12 bases match TRBD1. The CDR3 is 15 amino acids. The germline CDR1 and CDR2 sequences are SNHLY and FYNNEI. J lost 4 bases, V lost 6 bases, and 6 bases had no gene match. This CDR3 reads CASRDGTGGFYGYTF. CDR3 DNA sequence: TGTGCCAGCAGAGATGGGACAGGGGGCTTCTATGGCTACACCTTC.

The chain uses TRBV4-2 and TRBJ1-1; D possibly corresponds to TRBD1 (5 bases). Germline V lookup: CDR1 LGHNA, CDR2 YNFKEQ. The CDR3 totals 19 residues. V was shortened by 0 bases and J by 1 base, with 21 bases between the two germline ends. CDR3 in DNA: TGTGCCAGCAGCCAAGAGGCCCTGGGGGGGGTTTTTAGGAACACTGAAGCTTTCTTT. Protein product: CASSQEALGGVFRNTEAFF.

The rearrangement links TRBV2 to TRBJ1-2, with D possibly matching TRBD1 (6 bases). Germline V CDR1 and CDR2: SNHLY, FYNNEI. This CDR3 comprises 16 residues. With 5 bases removed from V and 8 bases from J, the gap between germline ends came to 24 bases. CDR3 sequence reads: CASSPTVAGQGSGYTF. DNA of the CDR3: TGTGCCAGCAGTCCTACTGTTGCCGGCCAGGGGAGCGGCTACACCTTC. The full variable domain, completed using reference TRBV2 and TRBJ1-2, is EPEVTQTPSHQVTQMGQEVILRCVPISNHLYFYWYRQILGQKVEFLVSFYNNEISEKSEIFDDQFSVERPDGSNFTLKIRSTKLEDSAMYFCASSPTVAGQGSGYTFGSGTRLTVV.

The DNA for the CDR3 is TGCAGCGTTGGAGGGCGCTCCTACGAGCAGTACTTC. Its translation is CSVGGRSYEQYF. The chain is built from TRBV29-1 and TRBJ2-7; tentative D call: TRBD2 (5 bases). The germline gives CDR1 SQVTM, CDR2 ANQGSEA. Trimming cost V 4 bases and J 0 bases, with 7 bases left between them. This CDR3 spans 12 amino acids.

J is TRBJ1-2 and V is TRBV30; D is perhaps TRBD1 (5 bases). The CDR3 runs 14 residues. Trimming removed 2 bases at V and 2 bases at J, with 12 bases between. Germline CDR1 is GTSNPN and CDR2 is SVGIG (reference sequence). CDR3 nucleotides: TGTGCCTGGAGTCACGGGGGTTCGAACTATGGCTACACCTTC. Residues: CAWSHGGSNYGYTF.

The rearrangement joins TRBV5-4 to TRBJ2-6, with D unclear. CDR3 length: 13 amino acids. V lost 9 bases to trimming and J lost 1 base, with 8 bases between them. Germline CDR1 and CDR2: SGHNT and YYREEE (reference sequence). DNA of the CDR3: TGTGCCACTCCAGGTTCTGGGGCCAACGTCCTGACTTTC. Its translation: CATPGSGANVLTF.

The chain joins TRBV4-1 to TRBJ2-7; 7 positions match TRBD1. V lost 7 bases to trimming and J lost 0 bases; unmatched junction nucleotides: 15. The germline gives CDR1 MGHRA, CDR2 YSYEKL. The CDR3 totals 17 residues. CDR3 residues: CASTDRAPQLSSYEQYF. CDR3 sequence (DNA): TGCGCCAGCACCGACAGGGCCCCCCAACTAAGCTCCTACGAGCAGTACTTC.

The chain carries TRBV19 and TRBJ2-3, with TRBD2 matching 9 bases. Germline V gene lookup returns CDR1 LNHDA and CDR2 SQIVND (reference sequence). The V and J ends lost 0 bases and 2 bases, in that order; junction bases with no gene match: 3. The CDR3 runs to 16 residues. The CDR3 region has the DNA TGTGCCAGTAGTATAGATCTAGCGGGGCTCACAGATACGCAGTATTTT. Translation: CASSIDLAGLTDTQYF.

This clone was recorded a few times. The chain is built from TRBV27 and TRBJ2-7, with TRBD1 matching 8 bases. With V trimmed by 2 bases and J by 11 bases, 14 bases remained unmatched. This CDR3 is built from 15 residues. Looked up from germline, CDR1 is MNHEY and CDR2 is SMNVEV (reference sequence). In DNA form, the CDR3 reads TGTGCCAGCAGTTTACTTCCCGGGGGACAGGTGGACAAGTACTTC. Translating it yields CASSLLPGGQVDKYF.

The table lists this clone with a few counts. The V and J genes are TRBV5-4 and TRBJ1-2; tentatively, D is TRBD1 (6 bases). Germline CDR1 is SGHNT and CDR2 is YYREEE (reference sequence). There are 16 residues in the CDR3. V lost 4 bases and J lost 11, with 27 bases in between. The CDR3 DNA reads TGTGCCAGCAGCATGCGGGGGGCTGGACAGAGAACTTCATACACCTTC. It specifies CASSMRGAGQRTSYTF.

The CDR3 bases are TGTGCCAGCAGCAAAAGGACAGGTCTTAATGAAAAACTGTTTTTT. Translating gives CASSKRTGLNEKLFF. This chain joins TRBV7-2 and TRBJ1-4, with 7 bases fitting TRBD1. The germline V gene has CDR1 SGHTA and CDR2 FQGNSA. The junction had 7 bases not matched to a gene; V was cut back by 5 bases and J by 4 bases. The CDR3 runs 15 residues.

This chain connects TRBV9 to TRBJ2-2; D remains ambiguous. Trimming pared 4 bases from V and 0 bases from J, leaving 16 bases between. The germline CDR1 and CDR2 sequences are SGDLS and YYNGEE. The length of the CDR3 is 17 residues. The CDR3 DNA sequence: TGTGCCAGCAGCCCCCGCGGCATACGATCGAACACCGGGGAGCTGTTTTTT. It encodes CASSPRGIRSNTGELFF. The variable domain in full, completed from reference TRBV9 and TRBJ2-2, reads DSGVTQTPKHLITATGQRVTLRCSPRSGDLSVYWYQQSLDQGLQFLIQYYNGEERAKGNILERFSAQQFPDLHSELNLSSLELGDSALYFCASSPRGIRSNTGELFFGEGSRLTVL.

This sequence joins TRBV5-1 and TRBJ2-3, with 11 bases aligning to TRBD2. The germline V gene encodes CDR1 SGHRS and CDR2 YFSETQ. The CDR3 runs to 14 residues. V was clipped by 5 bases and J by 4 bases; unmatched bases: 3. CDR3 protein: CASSLTSGADTQYF. CDR3 DNA: TGCGCCAGCAGTTTGACTAGCGGGGCAGATACGCAGTATTTT.

The J gene is TRBJ1-5, the V gene TRBV28; weak D call: TRBD1 (6 bases). Germline V CDR1 and CDR2: MDHEN, SYDVKM. CDR3 length: 12 amino acids. Trimming took off 8 bases at V and 6 bases at J, with 11 bases between the two ends. The CDR3 spells CASSQGIQPQHF. The DNA of the CDR3 is TGTGCCAGCTCCCAGGGGATTCAGCCCCAGCATTTT.

This sequence joins TRBV19 and TRBJ1-2; D is unresolved. The CDR3 covers 13 residues. The V and J ends lost 3 bases and 0 bases respectively, with 5 bases between them. Germline CDR1 is LNHDA and CDR2 is SQIVND (reference sequence). The CDR3 region has the DNA TGTGCCAGTAGTATTGAGGCTAACTATGGCTACACCTTC. Translating gives CASSIEANYGYTF.

The J gene is TRBJ2-1, the V gene TRBV6-5; no clear D. CDR3 length: 15 amino acids. CDR1 and CDR2 from the germline V gene are MNHEY and SVGAGI. Trimming removed 2 bases at V and 0 bases at J, with 8 bases between. CDR3 sequence: CASSYDTRSYNEQFF. The CDR3 DNA is TGTGCCAGCAGTTACGACACTCGCTCCTACAATGAGCAGTTCTTC.